Following are 20 T cell receptor beta chains from one sample sequenced in a study of blood T cell repertoires in COVID-19. Assay: immunoSEQ multiplex PCR; the TCRdb copy retains only in-frame clones and omits some. The sample yields under 200,000 clones, just over 85% seen once. Sequences were obtained from peripheral blood. The receptors shown here come from a man aged 45-65 years with active or convalescent COVID-19.

V usage is TRBV15 and J usage is TRBJ1-5; D is undetermined. CDR3 length equals 15 residues. Germline V gene sequence: CDR1 LNHNV, CDR2 YYDKDF (reference sequence). Trimming removed 0 bases at V and 3 bases at J, with 9 bases between. CDR3 amino acids: CATSRDRGPNQPQHF. DNA of the CDR3: TGTGCCACCAGCAGAGATCGAGGCCCCAATCAGCCCCAGCATTTT.

The rearrangement links TRBV19 to TRBJ1-2; D may be TRBD1 (6 bases). There are 12 residues in the CDR3. Germline V gives CDR1 LNHDA, CDR2 SQIVND (reference sequence). V lost 11 bases to trimming and J lost 7 bases, with 17 bases between them. In nucleotides, the CDR3 is TGTGCCGCCCGCGGGGGCGCGGGTGGCTACACCTTC. Translated: CAARGGAGGYTF.

This chain links TRBV5-4 with TRBJ1-4; D not certain. The CDR3 has 14 amino acids. Germline CDR1 reads SGHNT; CDR2 reads YYREEE (reference sequence). Trimming removed 1 base from V and 4 bases from J, with 8 bases in between. For the CDR3, the DNA is TGTGCCAGCAGCTTGTCCCCCGGTAATGAAAAACTGTTTTTT. Translated: CASSLSPGNEKLFF.

This chain joins TRBV7-3 and TRBJ1-1; a weak D match, TRBD1 (6 bases). Deletions cut 1 base from V and 4 bases from J, with 13 bases between. This CDR3 comprises 15 residues. Germline assignment: CDR1 SGHTA and CDR2 FQGTGA. The CDR3 bases are TGTGCCAGCAGCTTAATCGGTGGACAGTCCACTGAAGCTTTCTTT. Amino acid sequence: CASSLIGGQSTEAFF.

The rearrangement links TRBV7-2 to TRBJ1-6; 12 nucleotides agree with TRBD1. The V and J ends lost 6 bases and 8 bases, in that order; junction bases with no gene match: 5. CDR3 length: 15 amino acids. Germline-derived CDR1 and CDR2 are SGHTA and FQGNSA. The CDR3 is CASSAGQGAYSPLHF. CDR3 DNA sequence: TGTGCCAGCAGTGCGGGACAGGGGGCTTATTCACCCCTCCACTTT.

This clone was recorded only once. The V and J genes are TRBV19 and TRBJ1-2; a possible D gene is TRBD1 (6 bases). The CDR3 runs to 11 residues. V was cut by 7 bases and J by 9 bases, with 12 bases left in between. CDR1 is LNHDA and CDR2 is SQIVND in the germline V gene (reference sequence). In DNA, the CDR3 is TGTGCCAGTACCAGGGGCACTCGCTACACCTTC. Translation: CASTRGTRYTF.

This clone was detected a few times. The chain has TRBV7-2 and TRBJ1-3; 7 bases align to TRBD1. V trimming: 1 base; J trimming: 1 base; junction bases outside the gene matches: 1. The CDR3 sequence is 15 residues long. Germline V gene data show CDR1 as SGHTA and CDR2 as FQGNSA. The CDR3 loop is CASSLETGSGNTIYF. DNA of the CDR3: TGTGCCAGCAGCTTAGAGACAGGGTCTGGAAACACCATATATTTT.

This clone was seen once. The chain uses TRBV28 and TRBJ2-1; TRBD2 matches at 10 bases. V was pared by 10 bases and J by 6 bases, with 6 bases of the junction left unmatched. This CDR3 is 13 amino acids long. CDR1 MDHEN and CDR2 SYDVKM come from the germline V gene. Here the CDR3 DNA reads TGTGCCACAGCCAGCGGGAGGGCCAATGAGCAGTTCTTC. Translation: CATASGRANEQFF.

The chain employs TRBV19 and TRBJ1-5, with 7 nucleotides matching TRBD1. CDR3 length equals 15 residues. Germline V lookup: CDR1 LNHDA, CDR2 SQIVND (reference sequence). Germline trimming cut 6 bases from V and 0 bases from J; bases unmatched to any gene: 5. The CDR3 region is CASRDRSISNQPQHF. The CDR3 region has the DNA TGTGCCAGTAGGGACAGGTCCATTAGCAATCAGCCCCAGCATTTT.

By its share, this clone is large. This chain connects TRBV6-6 to TRBJ2-5; possibly TRBD2 for D (5 bases). Trimming removed 7 bases at V and 1 base at J, with 13 bases between. This CDR3 spans 14 amino acids. Germline V gene sequence: CDR1 MNHNY, CDR2 SVGAGI (reference sequence). CDR3 protein: CASTQAATQETQYF. For the CDR3, the DNA is TGTGCCAGCACCCAAGCGGCTACCCAAGAGACCCAGTACTTC.

This rearrangement joins TRBV18 to TRBJ1-4; weak D call: TRBD1 (5 bases). The V end lost 3 bases, the J end lost 7 bases, and 21 bases lay between the germline ends. This CDR3 has 17 residues. Per germline, CDR1 KGHSH and CDR2 LQKENI. In DNA form, the CDR3 reads TGTGCCAGCTCACCGAATCCCGGGCAAGGGGATGCTGAAAAACTGTTTTTT. Encoded protein: CASSPNPGQGDAEKLFF.

The chain links TRBV7-8 to TRBJ2-7, with TRBD1 identical over 7 bases. The V and J ends lost 5 bases and 6 bases, in that order; junction bases with no gene match: 10. Germline values: CDR1 SGHVS, CDR2 FQNEAQ. The CDR3 is 14 amino acids. The CDR3 region is CASSLQGMVGEQYF. DNA for the CDR3: TGTGCCAGCAGCCTACAGGGGATGGTCGGCGAGCAGTACTTC.

This chain joins TRBV7-6 and TRBJ2-3, with 12 bases matching TRBD2. The CDR3 covers 15 residues. Per germline, CDR1 SGHVS and CDR2 FNYEAQ. Trimming at V came to 4 bases and at J to 6 bases, leaving 5 bases not matched to a gene. For the CDR3, the DNA is TGTGCCAGCAGCTCACCTAGCGGGAGGGTGGATACGCAGTATTTT. Translated, it gives CASSSPSGRVDTQYF. Based on the CDR3 plus reference TRBV7-6 and TRBJ2-3, the full variable domain is GAGVSQSPRYKVTKRGQDVALRCDPISGHVSLYWYRQALGQGPEFLTYFNYEAQQDKSGLPNDRFSAERPEGSISTLTIQRTEQRDSAMYRCASSSPSGRVDTQYFGPGTRLTVL.

This rearrangement joins TRBV5-6 to TRBJ2-2; 8 bases are shared with TRBD1. Germline V CDR1 and CDR2: SGHDT, YYEEEE. The CDR3 runs to 16 residues. V dropped 4 bases and J dropped 2; count of bases not matched to a gene: 7. The CDR3 DNA reads as TGTGCCAGCAGCCCCGGACAGGGCGAAAACACCGGGGAGCTGTTTTTT. Translation gives CASSPGQGENTGELFF.

The CDR3, as DNA: TGTGCCAGCAGTCCGGACAGGCAAGGTTGGGGCTACACCTTC. This codes for CASSPDRQGWGYTF. This chain uses TRBV2 with TRBJ1-2; 7 nucleotides match TRBD1. Germline values: CDR1 SNHLY, CDR2 FYNNEI. The CDR3 loop spans 14 amino acids. Losses at the gene ends were 5 bases for V and 8 bases for J; bases not matched to a gene: 11.

The CDR3 is CATSDLLGKKEGTGELFF. CDR3 bases: TGTGCCACCAGTGATTTGTTGGGCAAGAAGGAGGGAACCGGGGAGCTGTTTTTT. V gene TRBV24-1 combines with J gene TRBJ2-2, with D possibly being TRBD2 (6 bases). Germline V gene lookup returns CDR1 KGHDR and CDR2 SFDVKD. The V gene lost 0 bases and the J gene lost 5 bases, with 18 bases spanning the gap. The CDR3 spans 18 residues.

The chain recombines TRBV5-1 with TRBJ2-3; a possible D gene is TRBD1 (6 bases). The CDR3 has 14 amino acids. V lost 0 bases and J 4 bases, leaving 9 bases between the germline ends. CDR1 is SGHRS and CDR2 is YFSETQ in the germline V gene. Here the CDR3 reads CASSLAGEADTQYF. For the CDR3, the DNA is TGCGCCAGCAGCTTGGCAGGGGAAGCAGATACGCAGTATTTT.

The chain combines TRBV5-4 with TRBJ2-3, with 11 bases identical to TRBD2. The germline V gene encodes CDR1 SGHNT and CDR2 YYREEE (reference sequence). J gave up 4 bases and V 4 bases, and 5 bases lay outside the gene matches. The CDR3 has 15 amino acids. The DNA for the CDR3 is TGTGCCAGCAGCAGGACTAGCGGGCGCCCAGATACGCAGTATTTT. This gives the protein CASSRTSGRPDTQYF.

The chain joins TRBV28 to TRBJ1-6, with TRBD1 as a possible D gene (6 bases). The CDR3 is 15 residues long. Trimming took off 9 bases at V and 7 bases at J, with 19 bases between the two ends. In germline, CDR1 is MDHEN, CDR2 SYDVKM. DNA for the CDR3: TGTGCCAGTTTGAATTCCGGGACATCCAATTCACCCCTCCACTTT. Protein: CASLNSGTSNSPLHF.

The rearrangement links TRBV18 to TRBJ2-1; perhaps TRBD2 as D (6 bases). Between the trimmed V and J ends, which lost 3 bases and 3 bases, there was a span of 9 bases. The germline CDR1 and CDR2 sequences are KGHSH and LQKENI. The length of the CDR3 is 14 residues. The CDR3 spells CASSPGSLYNEQFF. Here the CDR3 DNA reads TGTGCCAGCTCACCCGGGAGTCTCTACAATGAGCAGTTCTTC.